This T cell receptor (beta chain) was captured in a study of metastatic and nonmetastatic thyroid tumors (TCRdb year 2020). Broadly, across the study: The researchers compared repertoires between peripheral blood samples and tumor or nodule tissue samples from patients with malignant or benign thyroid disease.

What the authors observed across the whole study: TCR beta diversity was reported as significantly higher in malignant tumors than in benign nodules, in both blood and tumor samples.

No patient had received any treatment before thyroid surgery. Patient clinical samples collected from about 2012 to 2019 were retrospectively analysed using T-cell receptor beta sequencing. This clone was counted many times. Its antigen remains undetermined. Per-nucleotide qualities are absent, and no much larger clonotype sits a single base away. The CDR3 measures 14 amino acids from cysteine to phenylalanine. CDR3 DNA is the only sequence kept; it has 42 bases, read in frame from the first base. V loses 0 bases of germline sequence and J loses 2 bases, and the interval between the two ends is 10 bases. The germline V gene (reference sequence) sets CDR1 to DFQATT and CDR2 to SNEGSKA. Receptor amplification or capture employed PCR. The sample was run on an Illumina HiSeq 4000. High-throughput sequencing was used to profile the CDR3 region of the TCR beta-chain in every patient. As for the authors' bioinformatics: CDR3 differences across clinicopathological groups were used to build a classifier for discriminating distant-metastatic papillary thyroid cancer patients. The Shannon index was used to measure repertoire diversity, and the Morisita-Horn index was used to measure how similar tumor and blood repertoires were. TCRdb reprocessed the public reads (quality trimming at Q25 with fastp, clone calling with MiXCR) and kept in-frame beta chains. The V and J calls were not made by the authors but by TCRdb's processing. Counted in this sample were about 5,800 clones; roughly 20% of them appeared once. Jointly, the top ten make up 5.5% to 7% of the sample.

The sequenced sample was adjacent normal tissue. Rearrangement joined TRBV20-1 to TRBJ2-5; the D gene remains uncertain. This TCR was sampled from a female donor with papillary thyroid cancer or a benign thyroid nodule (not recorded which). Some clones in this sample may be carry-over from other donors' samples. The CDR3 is CSAREVLEQETQYF. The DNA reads TGCAGTGCTAGAGAAGTCCTGGAGCAAGAGACCCAGTACTTC.